This TCR beta chain was retrieved from a study of post-analysis software for immune sequencing data. Overall study findings and caveats: TRBV5-6, TRBV5-1 and TRBV20-1 belonged to a set of about five TRBV segments that were more frequent in patients than controls. The normalized Chao1 diversity of multiple sclerosis patients was significantly lower than that of controls.

J was trimmed by 6 bases and V by 8 bases; bases with no gene match: 24. The CDR3 loop spans 19 amino acids. Germline V lookup: CDR1 DFQATT, CDR2 SNEGSKA (reference sequence). Only a few counts were recorded for this clonotype. As yet, its antigen is unknown. TCR beta cDNA libraries had unique molecular identifiers. T cells numbering roughly 1 to 10 million yielded cDNA molecules that totaled about 500,000. Each CDR3 protein gets one entry after TCRdb re-called the PCR reads with MiXCR. The sample records a few hundred thousand distinct CDR3 sequences, around 36% being singletons. The chain is built from TRBV20-1 and TRBJ2-3; TRBD1 agrees at 12 bases. The sequence was collected from a girl aged 2 to 17 with multiple sclerosis. The sample was blood. This chain's CDR3 is CSSGTGGSSGIFGGDTQYF. CDR3 nucleotide sequence: TGCAGTTCCGGGACAGGGGGCTCTAGCGGAATCTTTGGGGGGGATACGCAGTATTTT.